The entry that follows covers one TCR beta chain sequence. Its cognate antigen has yet to be identified. No much larger clonotype is one base removed from it; base qualities were not supplied. The source of the sample is a study of blood T cell repertoires in COVID-19 (TCRdb year 2020). With respect to the entire study: The collaborator samples originated in the United States, Italy and Spain and spanned the acute and convalescent phases of COVID-19. The material from the prospective study consisted of cDNA or gDNA derived from T cells, B-cell-depleted T cells, or PBMCs. Subjects who had been exposed to COVID-19, were actively infected with it, or had recovered from it provided the deeply sampled blood TCRbeta repertoires that made up the dataset. The repertoires were released in a freely available public database intended as a resource for research on the immune response to SARS-CoV-2. Samples came from the ongoing ImmuneRACE study (first 160 participants) plus 1,254 subjects from 6 global collaborators. The sample metadata nearly always contained a de-identified subject ID, COVID-19 status, age in years and sex. Where available, HLA class I and class II types were taken from metadata supplied by the sample provider and were not determined by assay-based typing. What the study reported, not specific to this receptor: How much clinical and demographic metadata was included differed by source and by participant, and the metadata was provided uncurated.

Whole blood was collected in K2EDTA tubes by collaborating institutions according to the institutions' own protocols. For TCRbeta analysis, collaborator samples were shipped as frozen whole blood, as isolated PBMCs, or as DNA extracted from either sample type. The immunoSEQ Assay, a bias-controlled multiplex PCR, was used to amplify TCRbeta CDR3 regions from genomic DNA. From the authors' description of their analysis: The number of nucleated cells in each sample was estimated from the amplification of reference gene primers within the assay. To quantify the absolute abundance of each unique TCRbeta CDR3 rearrangement, sequence reads were collapsed and filtered. For each sample, productive Simpson clonality was calculated as the square root of Simpson's diversity index across productive rearrangements. TCRdb retrieved this table from immuneACCESS and kept in-frame rearrangements only. Not all clones are present; in checked studies, unresolved V genes account for under half, and no reason is known for the remainder. V and J calls and clone size are as listed in that table; D and trimming were resolved from the DNA. Within this sample are around 46,000 clones, with 77% of them counted one time only. The top ten clones comprise around 20% of the sample.

At the junction V is shortened by 0 bases and J by 10 bases; bases outside the gene matches: 4. Its CDR3 holds 16 amino acids, cysteine through phenylalanine. Solely the CDR3 DNA is kept, with 48 bases framed from the first base. CDR1 is given as PRHDT and CDR2 as FYEKMQ, both from the germline V gene (reference sequence). Sequenced sample: peripheral blood. The receptor was isolated from a human donor with active or convalescent COVID-19. The donor label of this sample is uncertain. The chain is assembled from TRBV13 and TRBJ1-6; the junction holds 12 bases that match TRBD1. The bases read TGTGCCAGCAGCTTAGGTTCCGGGACAGGGGGCTCACCCCTCCACTTT. It specifies CASSLGSGTGGSPLHF.